This TCR beta chain was profiled in a study of T cell responses to AZD1222 COVID-19 vaccine. Notes on the study in general: Increased Spike-specific TCR breadth and depth were observed after two AZD1222 doses.

Germline lookup yields CDR1 SGHDN and CDR2 FVKESK. The CDR3 is 13 residues long. V dropped 1 base and J dropped 6 bases, with 9 bases sitting between them. The repertoire was sequenced with immunoSEQ multiplex PCR; TCRdb's copy has only in-frame clones and lacks some. The sample holds fewer than 150,000 clones, around 89% seen once. Concerning this clone itself: No antigen is known for it.

The clonotype comes from an adult in good health. The V call is TRBV14, the J call TRBJ1-2; D remains unclear. The material sequenced was peripheral blood, taken on day 0 of AZD1222 vaccination. CDR3 nucleotides: TGTGCCAGCAGCCAAGCAAGACACGATGGCTACACCTTC. Translation gives CASSQARHDGYTF. The full variable domain, completed using reference TRBV14 and TRBJ1-2, is EAGVTQFPSHSVIEKGQTVTLRCDPISGHDNLYWYRRVMGKEIKFLLHFVKESKQDESGMPNNRFLAERTGGTYSTLKVQPAELEDSGVYFCASSQARHDGYTFGSGTRLTVV.